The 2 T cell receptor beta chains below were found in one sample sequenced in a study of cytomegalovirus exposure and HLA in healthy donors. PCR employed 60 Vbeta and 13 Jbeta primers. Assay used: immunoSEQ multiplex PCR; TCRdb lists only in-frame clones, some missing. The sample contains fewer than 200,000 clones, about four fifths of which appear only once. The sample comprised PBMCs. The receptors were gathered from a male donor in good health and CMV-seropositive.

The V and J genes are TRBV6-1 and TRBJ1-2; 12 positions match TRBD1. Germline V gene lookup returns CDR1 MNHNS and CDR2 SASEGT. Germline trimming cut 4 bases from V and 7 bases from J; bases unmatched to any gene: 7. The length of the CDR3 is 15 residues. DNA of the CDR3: TGTGCCAGCAGTGGACCGGGACAGGGGGCTCTTGGCTACACCTTC. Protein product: CASSGPGQGALGYTF.

CDR3 sequence: CAAGRGGISPLHF. In nucleotides, the CDR3 is TGTGCCGCTGGGAGGGGGGGGATTTCACCCCTCCACTTT. The chain links TRBV27 to TRBJ1-6, with a weak D call TRBD1 (6 bases). The CDR3 loop spans 13 amino acids. Germline assignment: CDR1 MNHEY and CDR2 SMNVEV (reference sequence). V lost 11 bases to trimming and J lost 9 bases, with 17 bases between them.